The 29 T cell receptor beta chains reported below all come from one sample, sequenced in a study of blood T cell repertoires in COVID-19. Sequencing used immunoSEQ multiplex PCR; TCRdb keeps in-frame clones, though not all of them. The repertoire consists of approximately 90,000 clones, with 85% occurring once and the leading ten covering roughly 40%. Sequencing was done on a sample of peripheral blood. The receptors were gathered from a man at least 80 years old with acute or convalescent COVID-19.

The chain employs TRBV5-6 and TRBJ2-7, with TRBD2 identical over 13 bases. The germline CDR1 and CDR2 sequences are SGHDT and YYEEEE. The CDR3 is 15 amino acids. Trimming at V came to 4 bases and at J to 0 bases, leaving 1 base not matched to a gene. The CDR3 is CASSGLAGVSYEQYF. Written as DNA, the CDR3 is TGTGCCAGCAGCGGACTAGCGGGGGTCTCCTACGAGCAGTACTTC.

In this sample, this clone turned up once. The chain links TRBV4-2 to TRBJ2-1; no clear D. CDR1 and CDR2 from the germline V gene are LGHNA and YNFKEQ. The CDR3 is 17 residues long. Trimming removed 0 bases from V and 8 bases from J, with 20 bases in between. CDR3 loop: CASSQDYGGPRGDEQFF. CDR3 in DNA: TGTGCCAGCAGCCAAGACTATGGCGGCCCCAGAGGCGATGAGCAGTTCTTC.

The chain recombines TRBV27 with TRBJ1-5, with 10 bases fitting TRBD1. CDR3 length equals 15 residues. The V gene's germline CDR1 is MNHEY and CDR2 SMNVEV (reference sequence). J was trimmed by 9 bases and V by 7 bases; bases with no gene match: 12. CDR3 DNA sequence: TGTGCCAGCAAACCTGGGGGACAGGGGCATTGGCCCCAGCATTTT. It encodes CASKPGGQGHWPQHF.

In this sample, this clone turned up a few times. The chain recombines TRBV18 with TRBJ1-2, with TRBD1 matching over 7 bases. Germline loops: CDR1 KGHSH, CDR2 LQKENI. V dropped 2 bases and J dropped 1; count of bases not matched to a gene: 4. CDR3 length: 15 residues. The CDR3 nucleotides read TGTGCCAGCTCACCAACAGGGGATCTTAACTATGGCTACACCTTC. Its protein is CASSPTGDLNYGYTF.

The chain recombines TRBV9 with TRBJ1-5; D ambiguous. This CDR3 has 15 amino acids. V dropped 4 bases and J dropped 7 bases, with 18 bases sitting between them. Per the germline V gene, CDR1 is SGDLS and CDR2 is YYNGEE. CDR3 in amino acids: CASSPFEGGIQPQHF. The CDR3, as DNA: TGTGCCAGCAGCCCTTTTGAGGGAGGAATCCAGCCCCAGCATTTT.

The chain combines TRBV15 with TRBJ1-5; unclear D gene. Germline V gene data show CDR1 as LNHNV and CDR2 as YYDKDF (reference sequence). This CDR3 has 12 amino acids. V shed 1 base and J shed 6 bases, with 4 bases lying between them. The DNA for the CDR3 is TGTGCCACCAGCAGAGGTCGTCAGCCCCAGCATTTT. Residues: CATSRGRQPQHF.

V gene TRBV5-1 combines with J gene TRBJ1-6; possible D gene TRBD1, 5 bases. V shed 3 bases and J shed 9 bases, with 19 bases lying between them. Per germline, CDR1 SGHRS and CDR2 YFSETQ. This CDR3 region has 16 residues. CDR3: CASSSINDRYGSPLHF. CDR3 sequence (DNA): TGCGCCAGCAGCTCGATAAACGACAGATACGGTTCACCCCTCCACTTT. The whole variable domain, remainder taken from reference TRBV5-1 and TRBJ1-6, is KAGVTQTPRYLIKTRGQQVTLSCSPISGHRSVSWYQQTPGQGLQFLFEYFSETQRNKGNFPGRFSGRQFSNSRSEMNVSTLELGDSALYLCASSSINDRYGSPLHFGNGTRLTVT.

The V gene is TRBV21-1, the J gene TRBJ2-5; TRBD1 reflects the table's D call only, with no check against the DNA. TRBV21-1 is designated a pseudogene. This CDR3 contains 14 residues. CDR3 loop: CASSNRDREETQYF. In DNA, the CDR3 is TGTGCCAGCAGCAACCGGGACAGGGAGGAGACCCAGTACTTC.

This rearrangement joins TRBV2 to TRBJ1-6; 7 bases are shared with TRBD1. Germline V lookup: CDR1 SNHLY, CDR2 FYNNEI. This CDR3 has 13 amino acids. V was clipped by 8 bases and J by 10 bases; unmatched bases: 8. This CDR3 is CASVGQLNSPLHF. The DNA for the CDR3 is TGTGCCAGCGTGGGACAGCTAAACTCACCCCTCCACTTT.

This chain connects TRBV28 to TRBJ1-5, with 10 bases identical to TRBD1. With V trimmed by 5 bases and J by 7 bases, 8 bases remained unmatched. Germline CDR1 is MDHEN and CDR2 is SYDVKM. There are 15 residues in the CDR3. CDR3 protein: CASSKRQGASQPQHF. The CDR3 nucleotides are TGTGCCAGCAGTAAACGACAGGGGGCTTCACAGCCCCAGCATTTT.

V gene TRBV9 combines with J gene TRBJ1-1; D is unresolved. CDR1 is SGDLS, CDR2 YYNGEE, per germline. The CDR3 spans 12 residues. The ends were cut back, 4 bases at V and 6 bases at J, with 10 bases in the middle. The CDR3 region is CASSPNLAEAFF. For the CDR3, the DNA is TGTGCCAGCAGCCCCAACCTAGCTGAAGCTTTCTTT.

The V gene is TRBV3-1 (or the pseudogene TRBV3-2), the J gene TRBJ2-7; D gene ambiguous. The germline gives CDR1 LGHDT, CDR2 YNNKEL (reference sequence). This CDR3 has 13 amino acids. Trimming took 0 bases from V and 4 from J, leaving 7 bases between them. The CDR3 loop reads CASSQDTGYEQYF. CDR3 nucleotide sequence: TGTGCCAGCAGCCAAGATACCGGTTACGAGCAGTACTTC.

The chain uses TRBV19 and TRBJ1-5; TRBD1 aligns across 10 bases. The CDR3 is 15 residues long. The ends lost 5 bases at V and 7 bases at J; junction bases unmatched: 8. CDR1 and CDR2 from the germline V gene are LNHDA and SQIVND (reference sequence). Written as DNA, the CDR3 is TGTGCCAGTAGTCGGACAGGGGGTAACGAACAGCCCCAGCATTTT. Its translation is CASSRTGGNEQPQHF.

CDR3: CASSEARARGSNQPQHF. CDR3 coding DNA: TGTGCCAGCAGTGAAGCGAGAGCGAGGGGGAGCAATCAGCCCCAGCATTTT. The gene calls are TRBV2 and TRBJ1-5, with TRBD1 as a possible D gene (6 bases). Germline V gives CDR1 SNHLY, CDR2 FYNNEI. The CDR3 is 17 amino acids. V was pared by 0 bases and J by 1 base, with 13 bases between. Combining the CDR3 with reference TRBV2 and TRBJ1-5 gives the whole variable domain EPEVTQTPSHQVTQMGQEVILRCVPISNHLYFYWYRQILGQKVEFLVSFYNNEISEKSEIFDDQFSVERPDGSNFTLKIRSTKLEDSAMYFCASSEARARGSNQPQHFGDGTRLSIL.

The V call is TRBV7-2, the J call TRBJ1-6, with TRBD1 as a possible D gene (5 bases). The CDR3 has 12 amino acids. Trimming removed 5 bases from V and 17 bases from J, with 16 bases in between. Germline assignment: CDR1 SGHTA and CDR2 FQGNSA. The CDR3 nucleotides are TGTGCCAGCAGCCCCCAAGGGGTCGGTTTCCACTTT. Translated, it gives CASSPQGVGFHF.

The rearrangement uses TRBV29-1 and TRBJ1-5; a possible D gene is TRBD1 (5 bases). Germline loops: CDR1 SQVTM, CDR2 ANQGSEA. This CDR3 comprises 12 residues. V shed 4 bases and J shed 9 bases, with 13 bases lying between them. The CDR3 is CSVGGGNLPQHF. CDR3 bases: TGCAGCGTTGGGGGGGGTAATTTGCCCCAGCATTTT.

Of note for this clone: One end of the junction varies from germline; a read error may be responsible. The genes are TRBV5-1 and TRBJ2-7, with 7 positions matching TRBD2. Looked up from germline, CDR1 is SGHRS and CDR2 is YFSETQ. This CDR3 comprises 15 residues. The CDR3, as DNA: TGCGCCAGCACCTTGGGGCCAGCGGGAACTTACGAGCAGTACTTC. Its protein is CASTLGPAGTYEQYF.

V gene TRBV6-2 or TRBV6-3 combines with J gene TRBJ2-3; possible D gene TRBD1, 7 bases. CDR1 and CDR2 from the germline V gene are MNHEY and SVGEGT. The CDR3 is made up of 14 amino acids. Trimming removed 5 bases at V and 5 bases at J, with 14 bases between. The chain's CDR3 is CASSQGGAKDTQYF. The CDR3 DNA reads as TGTGCCAGCAGTCAGGGGGGAGCGAAAGATACGCAGTATTTT.

This chain links TRBV6-2 or TRBV6-3 with TRBJ1-1, with 7 bases lining up with TRBD1. CDR3 size: 13 residues. The J segment lost 5 bases and the V segment lost 6 bases, leaving 6 bases of the junction unmatched. Per germline, CDR1 MNHEY and CDR2 SVGEGT. The CDR3 reads CASSPPGGTEAFF. CDR3 nucleotide sequence: TGTGCCAGCAGCCCACCAGGGGGTACTGAAGCTTTCTTT.

This chain connects TRBV7-9 to TRBJ1-4; 11 nucleotides line up with TRBD1. Germline CDR1 SEHNR, CDR2 FQNEAQ (reference sequence). J lost 3 bases, V lost 5 bases, and 5 bases had no gene match. The CDR3 length is 16 residues. The CDR3 bases are TGTGCCAGCAGCCTTAAGGACAGGGGGCCTAATGAAAAACTGTTTTTT. The encoded protein is CASSLKDRGPNEKLFF. Based on the CDR3 plus reference TRBV7-9 and TRBJ1-4, the full variable domain is DTGVSQNPRHKITKRGQNVTFRCDPISEHNRLYWYRQTLGQGPEFLTYFQNEAQLEKSRLLSDRFSAERPKGSFSTLEIQRTEQGDSAMYLCASSLKDRGPNEKLFFGSGTQLSVL.

The chain uses TRBV14 and TRBJ2-3, with 12 bases identical to TRBD2. This CDR3 is built from 17 residues. Germline trimming cut 4 bases from V and 2 bases from J; bases unmatched to any gene: 7. CDR1 SGHDN and CDR2 FVKESK come from the germline V gene. CDR3 coding DNA: TGTGCCAGCAGCCCACGACTAGCGGGAGAACTCACAGATACGCAGTATTTT. Translating it yields CASSPRLAGELTDTQYF.

The chain carries TRBV7-3 and TRBJ2-3; 8 bases agree with TRBD2. The V gene's germline CDR1 is SGHTA and CDR2 FQGTGA. The CDR3 has 18 residues. The V gene end was trimmed by 5 bases and the J gene end by 1 base; junction bases not matched to a gene: 14. CDR3 sequence: CASSPTRLLAGRTDTQYF. Written as DNA, the CDR3 is TGTGCCAGCAGCCCTACTCGTCTCCTAGCGGGTCGCACAGATACGCAGTATTTT. The full variable domain, its missing parts supplied by reference TRBV7-3 and TRBJ2-3, is GAGVSQTPSNKVTEKGKYVELRCDPISGHTALYWYRQSLGQGPEFLIYFQGTGAADDSGLPNDRFFAVRPEGSVSTLKIQRTERGDSAVYLCASSPTRLLAGRTDTQYFGPGTRLTVL.

This chain joins TRBV3-1 (or the pseudogene TRBV3-2) and TRBJ2-7; D may be TRBD1 (6 bases). Looked up from germline, CDR1 is LGHDT and CDR2 is YNNKEL (reference sequence). V lost 4 bases and J lost 5, with 12 bases in between. The CDR3 is 13 residues long. The CDR3 DNA reads as TGTGCCAGCAGCCTCCCTGGGGGCCACGAGCAGTACTTC. Translation: CASSLPGGHEQYF.

In DNA form, the CDR3 reads TGTGCCAGCAGCCTTGGACAGGGGGGGGTAGGAGAGACCCAGTACTTC. It encodes CASSLGQGGVGETQYF. V gene TRBV3-1 (or the pseudogene TRBV3-2) combines with J gene TRBJ2-5; 10 bases map to TRBD1. The J segment lost 4 bases and the V segment lost 4 bases, leaving 9 bases of the junction unmatched. The germline CDR1 and CDR2 sequences are LGHDT and YNNKEL (reference sequence). The CDR3 consists of 16 residues.

This rearrangement joins TRBV25-1 to TRBJ1-5, with 10 nucleotides matching TRBD1. The V and J ends lost 3 bases and 2 bases, in that order; junction bases with no gene match: 4. The CDR3 consists of 16 residues. CDR1 is MGHDK, CDR2 SYGVNS, per germline. CDR3 in amino acids: CASSDSGTGGNQPQHF. As DNA, the CDR3 is TGTGCCAGCAGTGACTCCGGGACAGGGGGCAATCAGCCCCAGCATTTT.

This rearrangement joins TRBV6-5 to TRBJ1-5; 9 nucleotides agree with TRBD1. This CDR3 is built from 15 residues. Trimming at V came to 6 bases and at J to 6 bases, leaving 9 bases not matched to a gene. Germline CDR1 is MNHEY and CDR2 is SVGAGI. CDR3 sequence (DNA): TGTGCCAGCAGCCCGGGACAGGGTATCGGTCAGCCCCAGCATTTT. Amino acid sequence: CASSPGQGIGQPQHF.

This clone was seen a handful of times. In DNA, the CDR3 is TGTGCCAGCAGTACCCTCACAGGGGGAGCAACTAATGAAAAACTGTTTTTT. Translation: CASSTLTGGATNEKLFF. This sequence joins TRBV27 and TRBJ1-4, with 8 bases identical to TRBD1. This CDR3 region has 17 residues. The trim removed 5 bases at V and 0 bases at J, leaving 8 bases unmatched. Germline V gene lookup returns CDR1 MNHEY and CDR2 SMNVEV (reference sequence).

The chain employs TRBV28 and TRBJ1-1, with TRBD1 as a possible D gene (6 bases). V shed 5 bases and J shed 5 bases, with 15 bases lying between them. The CDR3 is 14 amino acids. The germline gives CDR1 MDHEN, CDR2 SYDVKM. CDR3 nucleotides: TGTGCCAGCAGTCCAACAGGGAGTGGGACTGAAGCTTTCTTT. As protein: CASSPTGSGTEAFF.

The chain's CDR3 is CASRGSLGQGAASSEAFF. The CDR3 DNA follows: TGTGCCAGCAGGGGAAGCTTGGGACAGGGGGCGGCCTCGTCTGAAGCTTTCTTT. The chain recombines TRBV7-3 with TRBJ1-1, with TRBD1 identical over 12 bases. Trimming at V came to 6 bases and at J to 6 bases, leaving 17 bases not matched to a gene. The CDR3 loop spans 18 amino acids. The germline CDR1 and CDR2 sequences are SGHTA and FQGTGA.